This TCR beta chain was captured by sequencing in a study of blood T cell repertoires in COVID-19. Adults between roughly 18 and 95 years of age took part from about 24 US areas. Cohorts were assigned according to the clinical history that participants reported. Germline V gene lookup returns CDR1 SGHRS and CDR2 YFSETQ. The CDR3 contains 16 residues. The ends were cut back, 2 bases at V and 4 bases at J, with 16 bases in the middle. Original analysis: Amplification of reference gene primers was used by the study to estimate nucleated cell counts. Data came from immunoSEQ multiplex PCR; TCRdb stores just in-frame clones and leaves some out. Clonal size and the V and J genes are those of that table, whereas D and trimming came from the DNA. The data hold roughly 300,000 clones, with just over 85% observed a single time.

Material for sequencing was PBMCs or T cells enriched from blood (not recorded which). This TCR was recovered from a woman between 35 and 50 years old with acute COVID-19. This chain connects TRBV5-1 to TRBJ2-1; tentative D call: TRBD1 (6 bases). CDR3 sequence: CASSFTARQEYNEQFF. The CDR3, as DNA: TGCGCCAGCAGCTTTACGGCCCGACAGGAGTACAATGAGCAGTTCTTC.